A selection of T cell receptor beta chains follows, all from one sample in a study of blood T cell repertoires in COVID-19. Sequenced by immunoSEQ multiplex PCR; TCRdb stores in-frame clones only, minus some. The sample has 260,000 or so clones; approximately 80% are singletons. The sequenced sample consisted of peripheral blood. The receptor set was obtained from a woman in her seventies with acute or convalescent COVID-19. Each CDR3 is given with its conserved first and last residue. Each record gives: D gene, clone size, V gene, J gene, CDR3 DNA, CDR3 protein. A D gene is named only where the DNA matches it firmly. Clone size is given for some rows only: seen once, a few or many times, or a class if the clone is expanded.

TRBD1	.	TRBV28	TRBJ1-4	TGTGCCAGCAGATCGGGAGGGGGCGTTGGAAAACTGTTTTTT	CASRSGGGVGKLFF
TRBD1	.	TRBV7-2	TRBJ2-7	TGTGCCAGCAGCCACTCAAGGGGACAGTCGGTGAGGGAGCAGTACTTC	CASSHSRGQSVREQYF
.	.	TRBV6-5	TRBJ2-2	TGTGCCAGCAGCCCAGGGTGGTCGGACACCGGGGAGCTGTTTTTT	CASSPGWSDTGELFF
TRBD1	.	TRBV7-2	TRBJ2-7	TGTGCCAGCAGCAAAACCGGGACAGGGGGTTACGAGCAGTACTTC	CASSKTGTGGYEQYF
.	.	TRBV28	TRBJ2-7	TGTGCCAGCAGTTTAGGGCCCCCCGAATCCTACGAGCAGTACTTC	CASSLGPPESYEQYF
.	.	TRBV7-9	TRBJ1-2	TGTGCCAGCAGCTTACCGGGGTCAGGCTACACCTTC	CASSLPGSGYTF
TRBD2	.	TRBV6-4	TRBJ2-1	TGTGCCAGCGGCAAGGAAGCGGGGGTCGTCAATGAGCAGTTCTTC	CASGKEAGVVNEQFF
.	.	TRBV4-2	TRBJ1-2	TGTGCCAGCAGCCAAGTTCGGGGGACGAACTATGGCTACACCTTC	CASSQVRGTNYGYTF
.	.	TRBV12-3/TRBV12-4	TRBJ2-7	TGTGCCAGCACTCTGGGGAGGTTCGAGCAGTACTTC	CASTLGRFEQYF
.	.	TRBV3-1/TRBV3-2	TRBJ1-1	TGTGCCAGCAGCCAGACCCACAGGTCCCGTGAAGCTTTCTTT	CASSQTHRSREAFF
TRBD1	.	TRBV10-3	TRBJ2-7	TGTGCCATCAGTGAGTCGATGGGGCAGGGGGCTTACAACGAGCAGTACTTC	CAISESMGQGAYNEQYF
.	.	TRBV5-1	TRBJ2-1	TGCGCCAGCAGCTTGAGAGCGGGCAACAACAATGAGCAGTTCTTC	CASSLRAGNNNEQFF
.	.	TRBV11-2	TRBJ2-7	TGTGCCAGCAGCGTACAGGGAGCCTCCTACGAGCAGTACTTC	CASSVQGASYEQYF
.	.	TRBV6-1	TRBJ2-1	TGTGCCAGCTCAGATGGGGGGGGCACGGGCAATGAGCAGTTCTTC	CASSDGGGTGNEQFF
.	.	TRBV4-2	TRBJ1-3	TGTGCCAGCAGCCAGGAGGACTTCTCTGGAAACACCATATATTTT	CASSQEDFSGNTIYF
.	.	TRBV9	TRBJ1-2	TGTGCCAGCAGCGTAGGTTCAGGAGGCAGTCGCTACACCTTC	CASSVGSGGSRYTF
.	.	TRBV2	TRBJ2-7	TGTGCCACCGACAGGAACCTCTACGAGCAGTACTTC	CATDRNLYEQYF
.	.	TRBV20-1	TRBJ2-5	TGCAGTGCTACAGGGGAGACCCAGTACTTC	CSATGETQYF
.	.	TRBV7-9	TRBJ2-5	TGTGCCAGCAGCTCAAACCGAGCGATCCAAGAGACCCAGTACTTC	CASSSNRAIQETQYF
.	once	TRBV18	TRBJ1-5	TGTGCCAGCTCACCATTTGACGGGAGCAATCAGCCCCAGCATTTT	CASSPFDGSNQPQHF
TRBD1	.	TRBV9	TRBJ2-1	TGTGCCAGCAGCGCCGCGGACAGGGGAGAGCAGTTCTTC	CASSAADRGEQFF
TRBD1	.	TRBV19	TRBJ1-5	TGTGCCAGTACCCTAACAGGGGGCAATCAGCCCCAGCATTTT	CASTLTGGNQPQHF
TRBD1	few	TRBV6-2/TRBV6-3	TRBJ1-5	TGTGCCAGCAGTTACTCTCCCGGACAGGGCCTTTCCAATCAGCCCCAGCATTTT	CASSYSPGQGLSNQPQHF
TRBD1	.	TRBV9	TRBJ2-5	TGTGCCAGCAGCTTCGGGACAGGGGATGAGACCCAGTACTTC	CASSFGTGDETQYF
TRBD1	.	TRBV6-2/TRBV6-3	TRBJ1-1	TGTGCCAGCAGTTACGACAGGGTGAACACTGAAGCTTTCTTT	CASSYDRVNTEAFF
TRBD1	few	TRBV11-1	TRBJ1-2	TGTGCCAGCAGCTTCGGCAGGGGGGCCTATGGCTACACCTTC	CASSFGRGAYGYTF
.	.	TRBV6-2/TRBV6-3	TRBJ2-1	TGTGCCAGCAGTTACCGGGACTGGGGGCAGTTCTTC	CASSYRDWGQFF
TRBD1	.	TRBV5-1	TRBJ2-7	TGCGCCAGCTCGGGACAGGGGTTTATGGACGAGCAGTACTTC	CASSGQGFMDEQYF
.	once	TRBV11-2	TRBJ2-7	TGTGCCAGCAGCTTCACAGGGAGTCTATACGAGCAGTACTTC	CASSFTGSLYEQYF
.	.	TRBV7-9	TRBJ1-2	TGTGCCAGCAGCTTGGACAGCGTCTATGGCTACACCTTC	CASSLDSVYGYTF
TRBD1	.	TRBV9	TRBJ1-6	TGTGCCAGCAGCGTAGGGACAGGGGGGACAAATTCACCCCTCCACTTT	CASSVGTGGTNSPLHF
.	.	TRBV6-6	TRBJ2-3	TGTGCCAGCAGTTACTCACGGTCCGCCCCCACAGATACGCAGTATTTT	CASSYSRSAPTDTQYF
.	.	TRBV5-1	TRBJ2-3	TGCGCCAGCAGCTTGGTGGGGCTAAACACAGATACGCAGTATTTT	CASSLVGLNTDTQYF
TRBD1	few	TRBV28	TRBJ2-2	TGTGCCAGCAGTTTATTGGGACAGGGCAACACCGGGGAGCTGTTTTTT	CASSLLGQGNTGELFF
.	.	TRBV28	TRBJ1-6	TGTGCCAGCAGTTTACTTACGTTAGTATATAATTCACCCCTCCACTTT	CASSLLTLVYNSPLHF
.	.	TRBV27	TRBJ2-7	TGTGCCAGCAGTTTATTGACCCCCCGCGACGGGGACGAGCAGTACTTC	CASSLLTPRDGDEQYF
TRBD1	.	TRBV19	TRBJ2-1	TGTGCCAGTAGTATAGTAGGGACAGGGTCGATATCCTACAATGAGCAGTTCTTC	CASSIVGTGSISYNEQFF
TRBD1	few	TRBV5-8	TRBJ1-2	TGTGCCAGCAGCTTGGTTTCGGGACAGGGGGACTATGGCTACACCTTC	CASSLVSGQGDYGYTF
TRBD2	.	TRBV5-1	TRBJ2-3	TGCGCCAGCAGCTTCACTAGCGGCGCTTCAGATACGCAGTATTTT	CASSFTSGASDTQYF
TRBD1	.	TRBV7-9	TRBJ1-2	TGTGCCAGCAGCTCGCCGGGACAGGGGAACGGCTACACCTTC	CASSSPGQGNGYTF
TRBD1	.	TRBV7-2	TRBJ1-2	TGTGCCAGCAGCTTAGAGGGGGCAACACAATTCGGCTACACCTTC	CASSLEGATQFGYTF
.	once	TRBV5-4	TRBJ1-5	TGTGCCAGCAGCTTGGACCTTGGGGAGCAGCCCCAGCATTTT	CASSLDLGEQPQHF
.	.	TRBV7-9	TRBJ1-5	TGTGCCAGCAGCTTAGGGGGTCCCGGGAAGCCCCAGCATTTT	CASSLGGPGKPQHF
.	few	TRBV4-2	TRBJ2-1	TGTGCCAGCAGCCAAGCGTATGAGCAGTTCTTC	CASSQAYEQFF
.	.	TRBV10-3	TRBJ2-1	TGTGCCATCAGTGAAAGGCGGGACCCTTACAATGAGCAGTTCTTC	CAISERRDPYNEQFF
.	.	TRBV6-5	TRBJ1-1	TGTGCCAGCAGAACCCAGCGTAACACTGAAGCTTTCTTT	CASRTQRNTEAFF
.	once	TRBV4-2	TRBJ2-6	TGTGCCAGCAGCCCTCCCTTCGGACAGTCTGGGGCCAACGTCCTGACTTTC	CASSPPFGQSGANVLTF
TRBD1	.	TRBV5-5	TRBJ2-1	TGTGCCAGCAGCGTAATGTCGACAGGGGGGGCAAACAATGAGCAGTTCTTC	CASSVMSTGGANNEQFF
TRBD1	.	TRBV10-3	TRBJ1-1	TGTGCCATCAGGGGACAGGGGGGGGCTGAAGCTTTCTTT	CAIRGQGGAEAFF
TRBD2	.	TRBV5-4	TRBJ2-5	TGTGCCAGCAGCCCGGGGGGTGGGCAAGAGACCCAGTACTTC	CASSPGGGQETQYF
TRBD1	.	TRBV7-2	TRBJ1-2	TGTGCCAGCAGCTGGGAGGGACAGGGGAGAGCTAACTATGGCTACACCTTC	CASSWEGQGRANYGYTF
.	.	TRBV3-1/TRBV3-2	TRBJ1-5	TGTGCCAGCGGGCAGACCTATAGCAATCAGCCCCAGCATTTT	CASGQTYSNQPQHF